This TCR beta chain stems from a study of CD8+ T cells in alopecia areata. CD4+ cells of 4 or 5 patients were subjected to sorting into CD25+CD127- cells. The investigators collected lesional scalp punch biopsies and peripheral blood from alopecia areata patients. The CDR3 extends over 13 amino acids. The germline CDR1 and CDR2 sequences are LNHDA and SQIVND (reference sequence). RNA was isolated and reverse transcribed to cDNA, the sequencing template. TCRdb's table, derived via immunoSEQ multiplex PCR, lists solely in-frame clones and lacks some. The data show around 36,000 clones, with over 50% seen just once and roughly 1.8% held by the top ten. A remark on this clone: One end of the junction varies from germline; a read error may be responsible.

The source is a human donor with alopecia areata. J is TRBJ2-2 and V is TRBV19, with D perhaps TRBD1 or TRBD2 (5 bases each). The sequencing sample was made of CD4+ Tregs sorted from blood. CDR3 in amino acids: CASSIEGRGRPLF. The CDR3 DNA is TGTGCCAGTAGTATCGAGGGGAGAGGCCGCCCCCTTTTT.